This entry features one T cell receptor (beta chain) sequence. No antigen is known for it. The trim removed 2 bases at V and 2 bases at J, leaving 5 bases unmatched. The CDR3 extends over 16 amino acids. Germline lookup yields CDR1 MNHEY and CDR2 SMNVEV (reference sequence). This sample is drawn from a study of PD-1 blockade in classical Hodgkin lymphoma. Points from the study as a whole: CD8+ TCR diversity did not rise significantly by C4D1, unlike CD4+. Relative to healthy donors, newly diagnosed patients reportedly had lower baseline TCR diversity, which was reported as lower still in relapsed/refractory patients. Baseline diversity resembling that of newly diagnosed patients was seen in complete responders.

Following autologous stem cell transplantation, relapse occurred in every patient, and exposure to brentuximab vedotin varied. Patients reached a best response of complete response, partial response or progressive disease. Data came from immunoSEQ multiplex PCR; TCRdb stores just in-frame clones and leaves some out. The table has about 59,000 clones, around nine tenths seen once; the top ten hold 9.7%. The sequences come from peripheral blood mononuclear cells (PBMCs), collected at baseline. The sequence came from a human donor with classical Hodgkin lymphoma. The chain carries TRBV27 and TRBJ2-1; 8 nucleotides match TRBD1. CDR3 protein: CASSLRQGYPYNEQFF. CDR3 DNA: TGTGCCAGCAGTTTACGACAGGGGTACCCCTACAATGAGCAGTTCTTC.